This is a list of T cell receptor beta chains from one sample in a study of blood T cell repertoires in COVID-19. Here immunoSEQ multiplex PCR was the method, and the copy in TCRdb shows in-frame clones only, minus some. The sample contains 200,000 to 300,000 clones, nearly 85% of which appear only once. Material: peripheral blood. These receptors were taken from a human donor in a cohort sampled during active COVID-19. The conserved cysteine and the conserved F or W are not part of the CDR3 here. A D gene is named only where the DNA matches it firmly. Rows give clone size only sometimes, using once, few, many, or a class for an expanded clone.

>TRBJ2-7|-|-|TRBV4-1
ASSQKDFIGPSYEQY
>TRBJ2-7|-|TRBD1|TRBV6-5
ASSAGTGSPYEQY
>TRBJ1-1|-|-|TRBV7-2
ASSLRIRGTEAF
>TRBJ2-2|-|TRBD2|TRBV3-1/TRBV3-2
ASSQDILAGVPGELF
>TRBJ2-5|-|-|TRBV5-1
ASSLASGSSQETQY
>TRBJ1-6|-|-|TRBV7-2
ASSLDGRKNSPLH
>TRBJ2-3|-|TRBD2|TRBV5-4
ASSPGTRGADTQY
>TRBJ1-1|-|-|TRBV5-1
ASSPVGRGTEAF
>TRBJ2-6|-|-|TRBV4-2
ASSQDFSSGANVLT
>TRBJ2-1|-|TRBD2|TRBV12-3/TRBV12-4
ASSLLADNEQF
>TRBJ2-5|-|-|TRBV15
ATSRDNSRGTQY
>TRBJ2-1|-|-|TRBV28
ASKISDLFSNEQF
>TRBJ2-7|few|TRBD1|TRBV12-5
ASGFGTGWDEQY
>TRBJ2-6|-|TRBD2|TRBV7-8
ASSLTRLAGELVSGANVLT
>TRBJ1-4|-|-|TRBV7-7
ASSSGTHREEKLF
>TRBJ2-4|-|TRBD1|TRBV4-3
ASSQGGQGKNIQY
>TRBJ1-1|-|TRBD1|TRBV4-1
ASSQGDRDFTEAF
>TRBJ1-1|-|-|TRBV4-3
ASSQDPPGFTEAF
>TRBJ2-7|-|TRBD1|TRBV10-3
AIDRGSNEQY
>TRBJ1-1|-|-|TRBV6-2/TRBV6-3
ASSYPTGTNAF
>TRBJ1-4|once|-|TRBV11-2
ASSLATGANEKLF
>TRBJ2-7|-|TRBD2|TRBV28
ASSRAGGLSYEQY
>TRBJ2-7|-|-|TRBV6-2/TRBV6-3
ASSYAGTKVYEQY
>TRBJ2-5|-|-|TRBV10-1
ASSEGQGGRETQY
>TRBJ2-7|-|-|TRBV3-1/TRBV3-2
ASSFRYEQY
>TRBJ2-7|-|TRBD2|TRBV28
ASSPPGGPYEQY
>TRBJ2-7|few|-|TRBV6-1
ASSEGGTTYEQY
>TRBJ1-6|-|-|TRBV5-1
ASSPQGGSYNSPLH
>TRBJ2-4|-|-|TRBV6-2/TRBV6-3
ASSNGWGVAQY
>TRBJ2-1|-|-|TRBV6-6
AALNAGANNEQF
>TRBJ1-2|-|TRBD1|TRBV10-3
ATAGTGKMSYGYT
>TRBJ1-2|-|TRBD1|TRBV19
ASAGTVLNYGYT
>TRBJ2-1|-|-|TRBV4-3
ASSPDWGGQQF
>TRBJ1-2|-|-|TRBV28
ASSLASTGSHGYT